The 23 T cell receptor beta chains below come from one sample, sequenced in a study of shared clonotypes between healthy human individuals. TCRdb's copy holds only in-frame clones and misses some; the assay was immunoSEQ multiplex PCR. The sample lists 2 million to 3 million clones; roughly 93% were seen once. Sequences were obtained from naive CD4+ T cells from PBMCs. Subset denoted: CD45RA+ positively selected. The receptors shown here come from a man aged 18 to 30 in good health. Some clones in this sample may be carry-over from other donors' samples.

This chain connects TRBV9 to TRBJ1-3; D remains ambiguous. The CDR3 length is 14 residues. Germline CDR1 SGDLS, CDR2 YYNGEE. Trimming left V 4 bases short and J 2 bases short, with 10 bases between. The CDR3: CASSRLDTGNTIYF. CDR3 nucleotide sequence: TGTGCCAGCAGCCGTCTTGACACTGGAAACACCATATATTTT. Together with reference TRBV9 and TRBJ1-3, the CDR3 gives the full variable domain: DSGVTQTPKHLITATGQRVTLRCSPRSGDLSVYWYQQSLDQGLQFLIQYYNGEERAKGNILERFSAQQFPDLHSELNLSSLELGDSALYFCASSRLDTGNTIYFGEGSWLTVV.

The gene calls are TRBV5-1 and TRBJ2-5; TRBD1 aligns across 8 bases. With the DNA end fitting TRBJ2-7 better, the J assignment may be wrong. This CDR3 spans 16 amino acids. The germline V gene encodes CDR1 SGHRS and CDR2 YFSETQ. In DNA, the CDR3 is TGCGCCAGCAGCTTGAACCAGGGGGCCGCCTCCTACGAGCAGTACTTC. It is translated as CASSLNQGAASYEQYF.

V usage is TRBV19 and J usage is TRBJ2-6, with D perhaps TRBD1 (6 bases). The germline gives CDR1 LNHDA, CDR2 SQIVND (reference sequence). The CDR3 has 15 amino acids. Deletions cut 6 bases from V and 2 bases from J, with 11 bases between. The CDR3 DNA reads TGTGCCAGTAGACCCACAGGGACTGGGGCCAACGTCCTGACTTTC. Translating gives CASRPTGTGANVLTF.

In DNA, the CDR3 is TGTGCCAGCAGCCGGGTGGTTAACACGGCGGATACGCAGTATTTT. Translation gives CASSRVVNTADTQYF. J is TRBJ2-3 and V is TRBV7-2; D call uncertain. Germline assignment: CDR1 SGHTA and CDR2 FQGNSA. V was pared by 5 bases and J by 6 bases, with 18 bases between. The CDR3 runs to 15 residues.

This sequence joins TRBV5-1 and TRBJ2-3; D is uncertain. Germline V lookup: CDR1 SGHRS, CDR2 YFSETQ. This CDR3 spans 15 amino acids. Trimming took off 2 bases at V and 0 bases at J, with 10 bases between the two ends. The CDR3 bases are TGCGCCAGCAGCTTCAACGGTAGGAGCACAGATACGCAGTATTTT. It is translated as CASSFNGRSTDTQYF.

Here the CDR3 DNA reads TGCAGCGCCAGACTTTCAGGAGGGGGTCAAGAGACCCAGTACTTC. This codes for CSARLSGGGQETQYF. The chain couples TRBV29-1 to TRBJ2-5, with D possibly being TRBD1 or TRBD2 (6 bases each). V was pared by 7 bases and J by 2 bases, with 20 bases between. CDR1 and CDR2 from the germline V gene are SQVTM and ANQGSEA. The CDR3 contains 15 residues.

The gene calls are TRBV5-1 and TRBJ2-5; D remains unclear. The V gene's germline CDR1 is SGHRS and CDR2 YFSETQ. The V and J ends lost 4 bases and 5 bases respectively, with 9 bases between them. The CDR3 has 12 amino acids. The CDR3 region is CASSGPWETQYF. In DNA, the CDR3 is TGCGCCAGCAGCGGACCTTGGGAGACCCAGTACTTC. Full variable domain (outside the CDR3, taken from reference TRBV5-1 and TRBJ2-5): KAGVTQTPRYLIKTRGQQVTLSCSPISGHRSVSWYQQTPGQGLQFLFEYFSETQRNKGNFPGRFSGRQFSNSRSEMNVSTLELGDSALYLCASSGPWETQYFGPGTRLLVL.

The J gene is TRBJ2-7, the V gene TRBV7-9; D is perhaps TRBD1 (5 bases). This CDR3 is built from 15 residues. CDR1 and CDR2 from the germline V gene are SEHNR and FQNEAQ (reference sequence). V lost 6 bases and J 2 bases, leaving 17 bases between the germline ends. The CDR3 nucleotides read TGTGCCAGCAGGCCTACCTACCAGGGTACCTACGAGCAGTACTTC. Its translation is CASRPTYQGTYEQYF.

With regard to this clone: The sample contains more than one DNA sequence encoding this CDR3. CDR3 sequence: CASSLTGGASNYGYTF. In DNA, the CDR3 is TGTGCCAGCAGCCTGACAGGGGGCGCGAGTAACTATGGCTACACCTTC. The chain is built from TRBV7-3 and TRBJ1-2, with 10 bases lining up with TRBD1. Germline assignment: CDR1 SGHTA and CDR2 FQGTGA. Trimming at V came to 5 bases and at J to 1 base, leaving 7 bases not matched to a gene. This CDR3 region has 16 residues.

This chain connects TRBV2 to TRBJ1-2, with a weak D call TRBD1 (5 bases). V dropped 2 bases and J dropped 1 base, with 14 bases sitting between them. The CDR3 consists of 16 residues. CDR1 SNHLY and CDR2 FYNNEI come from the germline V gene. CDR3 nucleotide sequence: TGTGCCAGCAGTGAATTGGGGCCCGAACTTAACTATGGCTACACCTTC. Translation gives CASSELGPELNYGYTF.

Here the CDR3 reads CASSSPRQTTRETQYF. CDR3 nucleotides: TGTGCCAGTAGTAGCCCCAGGCAAACCACCAGGGAGACCCAGTACTTC. The gene calls are TRBV19 and TRBJ2-5; D not resolved. CDR3 size: 16 residues. V was pared by 4 bases and J by 5 bases, with 20 bases between. Germline lookup yields CDR1 LNHDA and CDR2 SQIVND (reference sequence).

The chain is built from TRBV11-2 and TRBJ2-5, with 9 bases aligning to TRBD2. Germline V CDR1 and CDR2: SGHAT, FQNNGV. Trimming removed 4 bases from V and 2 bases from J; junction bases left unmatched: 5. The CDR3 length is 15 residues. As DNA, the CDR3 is TGTGCCAGCAGCTCCGGACTAGCGTTTCAAGAGACCCAGTACTTC. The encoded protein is CASSSGLAFQETQYF.

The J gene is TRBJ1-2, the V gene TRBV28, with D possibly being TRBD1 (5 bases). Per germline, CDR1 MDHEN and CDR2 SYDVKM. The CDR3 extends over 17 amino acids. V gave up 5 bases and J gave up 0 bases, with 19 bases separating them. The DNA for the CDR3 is TGTGCCAGCAGTCCAAGACTGGGACGGAGAACTAACTATGGCTACACCTTC. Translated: CASSPRLGRRTNYGYTF.

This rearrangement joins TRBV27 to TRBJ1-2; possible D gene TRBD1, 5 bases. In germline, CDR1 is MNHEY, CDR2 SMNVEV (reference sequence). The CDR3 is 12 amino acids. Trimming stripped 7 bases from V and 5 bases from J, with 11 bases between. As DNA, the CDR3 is TGTGCCAGCATGGGTGGGGGATATGGCTACACCTTC. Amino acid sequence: CASMGGGYGYTF.

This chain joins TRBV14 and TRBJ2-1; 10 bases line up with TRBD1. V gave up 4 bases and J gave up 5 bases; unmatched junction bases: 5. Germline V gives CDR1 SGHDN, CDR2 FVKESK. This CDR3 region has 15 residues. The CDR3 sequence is CASSRTGGTNNEQFF. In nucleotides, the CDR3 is TGTGCCAGCAGCCGGACAGGGGGAACCAACAATGAGCAGTTCTTC.

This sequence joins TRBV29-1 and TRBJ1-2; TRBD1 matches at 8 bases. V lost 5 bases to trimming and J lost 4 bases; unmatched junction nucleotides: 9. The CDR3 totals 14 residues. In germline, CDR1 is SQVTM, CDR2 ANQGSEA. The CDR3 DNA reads TGCAGCGTTTACCCCGACAGGGGTACCTATGGCTACACCTTC. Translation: CSVYPDRGTYGYTF.

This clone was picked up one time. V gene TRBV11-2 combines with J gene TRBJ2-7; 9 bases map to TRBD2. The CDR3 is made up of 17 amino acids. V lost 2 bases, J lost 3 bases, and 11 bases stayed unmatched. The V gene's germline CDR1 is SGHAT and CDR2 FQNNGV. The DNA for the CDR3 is TGTGCCAGCAGCTTATCTTGGTCGACTAGCGGCCGCTACGAGCAGTACTTC. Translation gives CASSLSWSTSGRYEQYF. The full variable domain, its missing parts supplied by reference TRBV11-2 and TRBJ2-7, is EAGVAQSPRYKIIEKRQSVAFWCNPISGHATLYWYQQILGQGPKLLIQFQNNGVVDDSQLPKDRFSAERLKGVDSTLKIQPAKLEDSAVYLCASSLSWSTSGRYEQYFGPGTRLTVT.

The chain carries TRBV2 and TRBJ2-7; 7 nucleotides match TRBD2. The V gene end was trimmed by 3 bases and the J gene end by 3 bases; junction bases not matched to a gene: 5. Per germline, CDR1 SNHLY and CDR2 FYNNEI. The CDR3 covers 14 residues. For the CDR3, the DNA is TGTGCCAGCAGTGAGTACGGGAGGAACTACGAGCAGTACTTC. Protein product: CASSEYGRNYEQYF. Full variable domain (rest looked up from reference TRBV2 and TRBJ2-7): EPEVTQTPSHQVTQMGQEVILRCVPISNHLYFYWYRQILGQKVEFLVSFYNNEISEKSEIFDDQFSVERPDGSNFTLKIRSTKLEDSAMYFCASSEYGRNYEQYFGPGTRLTVT.

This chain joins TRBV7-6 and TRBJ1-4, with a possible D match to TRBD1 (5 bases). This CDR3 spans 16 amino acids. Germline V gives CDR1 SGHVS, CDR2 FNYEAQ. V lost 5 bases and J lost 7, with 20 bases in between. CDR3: CASSPRPRGKSEKLFF. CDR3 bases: TGTGCCAGCAGCCCCCGTCCGCGGGGCAAAAGTGAAAAACTGTTTTTT.

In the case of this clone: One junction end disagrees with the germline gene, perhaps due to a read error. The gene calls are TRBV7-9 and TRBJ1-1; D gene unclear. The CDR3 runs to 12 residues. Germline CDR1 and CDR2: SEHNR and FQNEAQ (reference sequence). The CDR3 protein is CASSLGVNRAFF. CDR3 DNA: TGTGCCAGCAGTTTAGGAGTTAACAGAGCTTTCTTT.

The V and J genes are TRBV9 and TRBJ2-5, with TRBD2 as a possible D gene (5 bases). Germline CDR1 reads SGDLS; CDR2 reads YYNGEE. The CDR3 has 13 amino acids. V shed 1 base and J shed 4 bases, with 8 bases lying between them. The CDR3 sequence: CASSVRAGETQYF. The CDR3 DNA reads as TGTGCCAGCAGCGTAAGGGCGGGAGAGACCCAGTACTTC.

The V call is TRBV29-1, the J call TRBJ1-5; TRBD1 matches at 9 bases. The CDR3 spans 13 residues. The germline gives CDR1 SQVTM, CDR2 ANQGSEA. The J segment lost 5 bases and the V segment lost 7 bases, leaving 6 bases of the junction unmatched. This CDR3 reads CSAGQGRDQPQHF. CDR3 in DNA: TGCAGCGCGGGACAGGGTAGAGATCAGCCCCAGCATTTT.

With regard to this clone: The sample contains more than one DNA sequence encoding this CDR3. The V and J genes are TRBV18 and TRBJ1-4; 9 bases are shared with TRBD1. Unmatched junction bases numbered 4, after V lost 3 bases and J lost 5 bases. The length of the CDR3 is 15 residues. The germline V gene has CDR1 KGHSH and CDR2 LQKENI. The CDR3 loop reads CASSPRTGENEKLFF. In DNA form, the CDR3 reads TGTGCCAGCTCACCCCGGACAGGGGAGAATGAAAAACTGTTTTTT.